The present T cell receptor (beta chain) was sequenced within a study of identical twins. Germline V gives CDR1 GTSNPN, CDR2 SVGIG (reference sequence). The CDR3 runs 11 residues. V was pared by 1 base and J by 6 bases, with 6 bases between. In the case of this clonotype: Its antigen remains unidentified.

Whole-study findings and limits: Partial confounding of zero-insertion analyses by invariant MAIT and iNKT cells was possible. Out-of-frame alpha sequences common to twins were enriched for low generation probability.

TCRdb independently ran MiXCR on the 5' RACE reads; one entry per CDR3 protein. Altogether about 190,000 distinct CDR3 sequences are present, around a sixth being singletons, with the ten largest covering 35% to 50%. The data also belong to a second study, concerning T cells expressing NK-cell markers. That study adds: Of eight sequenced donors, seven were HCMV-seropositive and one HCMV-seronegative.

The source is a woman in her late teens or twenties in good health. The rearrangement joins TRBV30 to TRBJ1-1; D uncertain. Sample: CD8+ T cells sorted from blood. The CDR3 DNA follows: TGTGCCTGGAGTGGGGGTCCTGAAGCTTTCTTT. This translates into CAWSGGPEAFF.